A selection of T cell receptor beta chains follows, all from one sample in a study of shared clonotypes between healthy human individuals. Produced via immunoSEQ multiplex PCR; TCRdb's table is partial and in-frame only. The data show about 1 million clones, about 75% seen once. Material for sequencing was memory CD4+ T cells sorted from blood. The receptor source for this set is a man aged 18 to 29 in good health. Each CDR3 is given with its conserved first and last residue. D genes are given only for firm matches. Clone size is shown for a subset of rows, as once, few, many or a class of expanded clone.

>TRBV7-9|TRBJ1-1|NA|once
CASSLRLTDFDTEAFF
TGTGCCAGCAGCTTGCGCCTCACTGACTTTGACACTGAAGCTTTCTTT
>TRBV9|TRBJ2-7|TRBD1|NA
CASSTSGTGASYEQYF
TGTGCCAGCAGCACGTCCGGGACAGGGGCCTCCTACGAGCAGTACTTC
>TRBV2|TRBJ2-1|NA|few
CASSEDRGSYNEQFF
TGTGCCAGCAGTGAAGACCGGGGCTCCTACAATGAGCAGTTCTTC
>TRBV19|TRBJ2-1|TRBD2|NA
CASRTTSVPYNEQFF
TGTGCCAGTCGAACTACTAGCGTCCCCTACAATGAGCAGTTCTTC
>TRBV4-3|TRBJ2-7|NA|NA
CASSQASGSLYEQYF
TGCGCCAGCAGCCAAGCGTCGGGTTCCCTCTACGAGCAGTACTTC
>TRBV5-4|TRBJ2-7|TRBD1|NA
CASSLARGSSYEQYF
TGTGCCAGCAGCTTAGCCAGGGGGTCGTCCTACGAGCAGTACTTC
>TRBV7-2|TRBJ1-5|NA|NA
CASSRGLVNQPQHF
TGTGCCAGCAGCCGCGGACTGGTCAATCAGCCCCAGCATTTT
>TRBV7-3|TRBJ2-5|NA|NA
CASSLVSGETQYF
TGTGCCAGCAGCTTAGTTTCTGGGGAGACCCAGTACTTC
>TRBV2|TRBJ2-1|TRBD2|NA
CASSSMLGLAVRGEQFF
TGTGCCAGCAGTTCCATGTTGGGACTAGCGGTCCGGGGTGAGCAGTTCTTC
>TRBV11-2|TRBJ1-1|NA|NA
CASSLNLLLNTEAFF
TGTGCCAGCAGCTTAAATCTCCTTTTGAACACTGAAGCTTTCTTT
>TRBV12-5|TRBJ2-3|TRBD2|once
CASGLGTSGTDTQYF
TGTGCTAGTGGTTTGGGGACTAGCGGAACAGATACGCAGTATTTT
>TRBV30|TRBJ1-5|NA|NA
CAWSVGAGNQPQHF
TGTGCCTGGAGTGTAGGGGCAGGGAATCAGCCCCAGCATTTT
>TRBV18|TRBJ2-7|NA|NA
CASSPGGPYEQYF
TGTGCCAGCTCACCGGGGGGCCCCTACGAGCAGTACTTC
>TRBV7-9|TRBJ1-6|NA|NA
CASSPYRERNSPLHF
TGTGCCAGCAGCCCCTACAGGGAAAGAAATTCACCCCTCCACTTT
>TRBV7-9|TRBJ2-7|TRBD1|NA
CASSQTPGTGVYEQYF
TGTGCCAGCAGCCAAACACCGGGAACAGGGGTCTACGAGCAGTACTTC
>TRBV28|TRBJ2-3|TRBD2|NA
CASSLGSRRDYTDTQYF
TGTGCCAGCAGTTTGGGCAGTCGGCGGGACTACACAGATACGCAGTATTTT
>TRBV7-2|TRBJ2-4|TRBD2|NA
CASSLLQTSGNIQYF
TGTGCCAGCAGCTTACTCCAGACTAGCGGAAACATTCAGTACTTC
>TRBV6-1|TRBJ2-6|NA|NA
CASRMGSGANVLTF
TGTGCCAGCAGAATGGGATCTGGGGCCAACGTCCTGACTTTC
>TRBV5-8|TRBJ2-2|NA|NA
CASSLLVGYTGELFF
TGTGCCAGCAGCTTGCTGGTAGGGTACACCGGGGAGCTGTTTTTT
>TRBV13|TRBJ2-1|NA|NA
CASRTHNEQFF
TGTGCCAGCAGAACTCACAATGAGCAGTTCTTC
>TRBV7-9|TRBJ2-1|TRBD1|NA
CASSITEGQGLYNEQFF
TGTGCCAGCAGCATCACGGAGGGACAGGGGCTCTACAATGAGCAGTTCTTC
>TRBV25-1|TRBJ1-4|NA|NA
CASSEYNGAALGEKLFF
TGTGCCAGCAGTGAATATAACGGGGCGGCCCTTGGTGAAAAACTGTTTTTT